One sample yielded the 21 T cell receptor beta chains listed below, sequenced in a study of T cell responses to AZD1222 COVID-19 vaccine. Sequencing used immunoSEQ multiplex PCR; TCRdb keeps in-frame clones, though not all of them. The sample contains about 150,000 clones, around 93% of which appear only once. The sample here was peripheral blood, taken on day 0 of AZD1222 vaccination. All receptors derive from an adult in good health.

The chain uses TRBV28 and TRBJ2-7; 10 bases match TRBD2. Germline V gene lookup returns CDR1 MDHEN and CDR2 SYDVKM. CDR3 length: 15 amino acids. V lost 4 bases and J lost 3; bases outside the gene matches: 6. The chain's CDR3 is CASSSKREGRYEQYF. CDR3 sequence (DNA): TGTGCCAGCAGTTCCAAGCGGGAGGGCCGCTACGAGCAGTACTTC. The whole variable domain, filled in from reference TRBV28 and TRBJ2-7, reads DVKVTQSSRYLVKRTGEKVFLECVQDMDHENMFWYRQDPGLGLRLIYFSYDVKMKEKGDIPEGYSVSREKKERFSLILESASTNQTSMYLCASSSKREGRYEQYFGPGTRLTVT.

This chain's CDR3 is CASSLSPFRISNSPLHF. The CDR3 DNA reads TGCGCCAGCAGCCTTAGTCCTTTCCGTATAAGTAATTCACCCCTCCACTTT. The chain links TRBV4-1 to TRBJ1-6; D is ambiguous. Between the trimmed V and J ends, which lost 4 bases and 6 bases, there was a span of 19 bases. Germline CDR1 MGHRA, CDR2 YSYEKL. CDR3 length: 17 residues.

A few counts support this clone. The CDR3 DNA is TGTGCCATCAGTGAGTCGGGGGGAAGGGGAGATTCACCCCTCCACTTT. Protein product: CAISESGGRGDSPLHF. V and J are TRBV10-3 and TRBJ1-6, with D possibly matching TRBD1 (5 bases). With 0 bases removed from V and 8 bases from J, the gap between germline ends came to 14 bases. The CDR3 covers 16 residues. Germline-derived CDR1 and CDR2 are ENHRY and SYGVKD.

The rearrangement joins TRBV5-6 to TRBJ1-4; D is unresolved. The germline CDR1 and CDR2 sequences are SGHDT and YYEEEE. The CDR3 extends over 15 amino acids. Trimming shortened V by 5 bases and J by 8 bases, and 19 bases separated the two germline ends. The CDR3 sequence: CASSLAPGSGEKLFF. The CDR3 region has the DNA TGTGCCAGCAGTCTGGCCCCGGGGTCGGGGGAAAAACTGTTTTTT.

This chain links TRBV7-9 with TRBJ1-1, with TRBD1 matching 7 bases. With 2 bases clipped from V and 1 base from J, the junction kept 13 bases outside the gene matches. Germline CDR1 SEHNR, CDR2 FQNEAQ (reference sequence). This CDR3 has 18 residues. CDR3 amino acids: CASSLPSTGKGANTEAFF. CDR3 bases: TGTGCCAGCAGCTTACCATCAACAGGGAAGGGGGCGAACACTGAAGCTTTCTTT.

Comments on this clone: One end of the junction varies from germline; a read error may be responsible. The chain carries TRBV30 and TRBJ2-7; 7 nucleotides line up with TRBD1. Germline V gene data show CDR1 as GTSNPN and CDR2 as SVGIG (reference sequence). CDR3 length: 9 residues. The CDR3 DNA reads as TGTGCCTGGGGTAGGGGGCCTGACTTC. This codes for CAWGRGPDF.

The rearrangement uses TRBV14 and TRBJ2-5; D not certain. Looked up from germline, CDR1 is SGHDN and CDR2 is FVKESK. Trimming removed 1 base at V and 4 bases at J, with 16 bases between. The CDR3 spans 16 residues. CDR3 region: CASSQARAAPTETQYF. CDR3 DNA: TGTGCCAGCAGCCAAGCTCGGGCCGCACCCACAGAGACCCAGTACTTC.

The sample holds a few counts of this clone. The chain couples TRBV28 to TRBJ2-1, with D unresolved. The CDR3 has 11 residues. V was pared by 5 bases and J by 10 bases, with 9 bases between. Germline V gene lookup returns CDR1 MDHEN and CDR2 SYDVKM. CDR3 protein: CASSPVGEQFF. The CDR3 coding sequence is TGTGCCAGCAGTCCAGTGGGGGAGCAGTTCTTC.

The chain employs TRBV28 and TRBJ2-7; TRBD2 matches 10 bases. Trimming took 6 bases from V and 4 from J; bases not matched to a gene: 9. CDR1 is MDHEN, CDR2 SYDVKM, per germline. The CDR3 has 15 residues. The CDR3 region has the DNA TGTGCCAGCAGCTCCAGGACTAGCGGAAATTACGAGCAGTACTTC. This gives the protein CASSSRTSGNYEQYF.

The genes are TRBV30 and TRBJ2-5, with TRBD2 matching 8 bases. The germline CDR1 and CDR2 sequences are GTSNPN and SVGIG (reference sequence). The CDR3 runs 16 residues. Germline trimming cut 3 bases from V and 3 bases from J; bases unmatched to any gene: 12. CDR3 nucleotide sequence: TGTGCCTGGAGACCGGTTGGTAGCGGGATTAAAGAGACCCAGTACTTC. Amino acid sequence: CAWRPVGSGIKETQYF.

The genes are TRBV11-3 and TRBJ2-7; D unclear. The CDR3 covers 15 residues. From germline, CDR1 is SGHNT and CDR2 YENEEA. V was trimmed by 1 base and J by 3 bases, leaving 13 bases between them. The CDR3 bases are TGTGCCAGCAGCTTAGCGGCAGAGCCCATCTACGAGCAGTACTTC. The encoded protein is CASSLAAEPIYEQYF. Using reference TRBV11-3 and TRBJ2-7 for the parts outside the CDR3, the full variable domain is EAGVVQSPRYKIIEKKQPVAFWCNPISGHNTLYWYLQNLGQGPELLIRYENEEAVDDSQLPKDRFSAERLKGVDSTLKIQPAELGDSAVYLCASSLAAEPIYEQYFGPGTRLTVT.

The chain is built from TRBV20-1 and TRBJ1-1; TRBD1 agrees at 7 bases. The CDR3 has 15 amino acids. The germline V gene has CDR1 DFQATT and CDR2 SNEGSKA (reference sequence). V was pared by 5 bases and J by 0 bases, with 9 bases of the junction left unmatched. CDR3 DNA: TGCAGTGCTCGTGAACCTACAGGGGTGAACACTGAAGCTTTCTTT. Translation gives CSAREPTGVNTEAFF.

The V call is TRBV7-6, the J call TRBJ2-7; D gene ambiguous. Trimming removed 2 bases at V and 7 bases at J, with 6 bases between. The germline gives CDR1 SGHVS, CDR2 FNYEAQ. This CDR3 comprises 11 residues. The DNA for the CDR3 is TGTGCCAGCAGCTTAAAAGGGGAGCAGTACTTC. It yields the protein CASSLKGEQYF.

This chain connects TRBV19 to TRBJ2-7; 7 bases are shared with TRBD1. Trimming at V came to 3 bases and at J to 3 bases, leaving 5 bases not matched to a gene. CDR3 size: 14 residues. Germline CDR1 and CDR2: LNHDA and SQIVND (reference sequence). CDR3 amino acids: CASSMSQGRYEQYF. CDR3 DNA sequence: TGTGCCAGTAGTATGTCACAGGGGCGCTACGAGCAGTACTTC.

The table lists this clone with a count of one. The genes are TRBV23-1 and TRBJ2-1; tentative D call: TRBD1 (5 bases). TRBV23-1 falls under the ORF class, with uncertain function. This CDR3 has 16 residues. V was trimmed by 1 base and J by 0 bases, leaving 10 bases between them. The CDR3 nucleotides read TGCGCCAGCAGTCAATGGACATTACGCTCCTACAATGAGCAGTTCTTC. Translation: CASSQWTLRSYNEQFF.

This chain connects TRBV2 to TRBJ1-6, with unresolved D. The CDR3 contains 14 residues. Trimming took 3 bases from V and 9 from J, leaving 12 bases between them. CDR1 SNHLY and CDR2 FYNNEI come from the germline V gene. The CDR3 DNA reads TGTGCCAGCAGTGACATTCTCGTAGGTTCACCCCTCCACTTT. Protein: CASSDILVGSPLHF.

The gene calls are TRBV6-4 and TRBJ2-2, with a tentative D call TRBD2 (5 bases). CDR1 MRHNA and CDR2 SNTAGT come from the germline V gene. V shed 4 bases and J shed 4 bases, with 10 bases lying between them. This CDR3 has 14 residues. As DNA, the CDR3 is TGTGCCAGCAGTGTCGGACTCAGCACCGGGGAGCTGTTTTTT. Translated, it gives CASSVGLSTGELFF.

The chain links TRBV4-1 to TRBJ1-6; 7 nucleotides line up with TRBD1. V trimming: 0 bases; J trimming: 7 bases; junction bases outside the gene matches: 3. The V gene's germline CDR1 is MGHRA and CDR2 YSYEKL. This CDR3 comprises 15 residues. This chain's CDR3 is CASSQESRGNSPLHF. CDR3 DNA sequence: TGCGCCAGCAGCCAAGAGTCCAGGGGGAATTCACCCCTCCACTTT.

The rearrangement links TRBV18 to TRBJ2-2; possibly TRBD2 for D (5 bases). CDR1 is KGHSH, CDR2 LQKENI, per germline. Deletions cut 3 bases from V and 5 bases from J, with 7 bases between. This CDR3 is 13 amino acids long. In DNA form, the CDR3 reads TGTGCCAGCTCACCTTGGGAGACCGGGGAGCTGTTTTTT. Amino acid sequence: CASSPWETGELFF.

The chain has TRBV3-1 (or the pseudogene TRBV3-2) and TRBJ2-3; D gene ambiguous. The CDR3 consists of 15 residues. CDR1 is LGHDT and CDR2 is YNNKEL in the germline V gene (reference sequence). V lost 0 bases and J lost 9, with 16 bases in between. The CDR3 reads CASSQDDLTAGTQYF. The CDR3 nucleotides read TGTGCCAGCAGCCAAGACGATCTGACGGCCGGCACGCAGTATTTT.

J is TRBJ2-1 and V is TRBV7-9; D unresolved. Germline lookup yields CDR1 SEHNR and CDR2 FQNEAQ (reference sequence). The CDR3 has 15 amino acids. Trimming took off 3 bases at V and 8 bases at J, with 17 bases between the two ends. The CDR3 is CASSFLVTGSDEQFF. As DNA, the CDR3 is TGTGCCAGCAGCTTCCTAGTCACTGGGTCCGATGAGCAGTTCTTC.